This TCR beta chain was sequenced during a study of OX40 agonist ivuxolimab in advanced cancers. Germline V gene data show CDR1 as SGHDT and CDR2 as YYEEEE. CDR3 length equals 16 residues. V was clipped by 6 bases and J by 0 bases, with 16 bases between them. A note on this clone: Its antigen is not identified.

Points from the study as a whole: Expanded clones were, on average, more numerous in CD8+ T cells than in CD4+.

Produced via immunoSEQ multiplex PCR; TCRdb's table is partial and in-frame only. The table includes roughly 63,000 clones, around nine tenths detected once. This sequence joins TRBV5-6 and TRBJ1-3, with a weak D call TRBD1 (6 bases). The sample consisted of CD4+ or CD8+ T cells sorted from blood, taken in a trial of the OX40 agonist ivuxolimab. The clonotype comes from an adult with an advanced solid tumor such as melanoma, head and neck, liver or kidney cancer. The CDR3 DNA reads TGTGCCAGCAAAGGCGTCAGGGGAAACTCTGGAAACACCATATATTTT. This codes for CASKGVRGNSGNTIYF.